This T cell receptor beta chain was recovered during a study of blood T cell repertoires in COVID-19. Study details: COVID-19 samples from acute and convalescent phases originated in the United States, Italy and Spain. PBMCs, B-cell-depleted T cells, or T cells provided the cDNA or gDNA that made up the material.

Per the authors' pipeline: Estimation of nucleated cell counts relied on the amplification of reference gene primers. Generated by immunoSEQ multiplex PCR, the TCRdb table keeps only in-frame clones and is missing some. The V and J calls and the clone size are those of that table, but D and trimming were determined from the DNA. The table has some 90,000 clones, 65% to 90% seen once. Germline-derived CDR1 and CDR2 are MNHEY and SVGAGI. V dropped 7 bases and J dropped 4; count of bases not matched to a gene: 10. The CDR3 consists of 15 residues. J is TRBJ1-5 and V is TRBV6-5; 7 bases match TRBD1. Sequencing used peripheral blood. The TCR was taken from a man older than 75 with active or convalescent COVID-19. The CDR3 reads CASMDPQGSNQPQHF. As DNA, the CDR3 is TGTGCCAGCATGGACCCACAGGGGTCTAATCAGCCCCAGCATTTT.